These 2 T cell receptor beta chains share one sample of origin, sequenced in a study of blood T cell repertoires in COVID-19 (dated by TCRdb to 2019 to 2021). The receptor library was made with the immunoSEQ multiplex PCR assay. The clones in this table, taken by TCRdb from immuneACCESS, are in-frame only. Not every clone is retained; where verified, under half of the shortfall comes from an unresolved V gene, and the cause of the rest is unknown. Counted in this sample were about 70,000 clones; around 87% of them appeared once. Around 5.3% of the sample is taken by the ten largest. Sequenced input: peripheral blood. The source of these receptors is a man aged 45 to 65 with active COVID-19.

The rearrangement joins TRBV2 to TRBJ2-1; D unresolved. CDR3 length: 16 amino acids. Germline CDR1 SNHLY, CDR2 FYNNEI. Trimming took off 9 bases at V and 0 bases at J, with 18 bases between the two ends. In DNA, the CDR3 is TGTGCCAGTAGGCATCAGGAATCCGGCTCCTACAATGAGCAGTTCTTC. Encoded protein: CASRHQESGSYNEQFF.

This chain connects TRBV7-9 to TRBJ2-3, with TRBD2 matching 9 bases. Germline CDR1 and CDR2: SEHNR and FQNEAQ (reference sequence). CDR3 length: 15 residues. J lost 5 bases, V lost 1 base, and 4 bases had no gene match. CDR3 protein: CASSLVLAGGDTQYF. CDR3 DNA sequence: TGTGCCAGCAGCTTAGTACTAGCGGGCGGAGATACGCAGTATTTT.